The 30 T cell receptor beta chains below all came from one sample that was sequenced in a study of cytomegalovirus exposure and HLA in healthy donors. Profiled with immunoSEQ multiplex PCR; TCRdb holds only in-frame clones, not every one. The sample includes approximately 160,000 clones, just under 85% of them seen just once. Source material: PBMCs. The receptors derive from a man younger than 40 in good health and CMV-seropositive.

This chain joins TRBV7-2 and TRBJ2-3; D is unresolved. With 3 bases removed from V and 0 bases from J, the gap between germline ends came to 7 bases. The CDR3 has 14 residues. The germline V gene has CDR1 SGHTA and CDR2 FQGNSA. CDR3 protein: CASSLSRSTDTQYF. The CDR3 DNA follows: TGTGCCAGCAGCTTGTCCCGTAGCACAGATACGCAGTATTTT.

V is TRBV6-5 and J is TRBJ2-2; no reliable D call. CDR3 size: 15 residues. Per germline, CDR1 MNHEY and CDR2 SVGAGI. The V gene lost 0 bases and the J gene lost 1 base, with 6 bases spanning the gap. The CDR3 DNA reads TGTGCCAGCAGTTACTCGACGGGGAACACCGGGGAGCTGTTTTTT. Residues: CASSYSTGNTGELFF.

This clone was seen only once. The chain links TRBV6-1 to TRBJ2-7; 7 bases align to TRBD2. Germline lookup yields CDR1 MNHNS and CDR2 SASEGT. The length of the CDR3 is 15 residues. The V gene end was trimmed by 4 bases and the J gene end by 5 bases; junction bases not matched to a gene: 11. CDR3 nucleotides: TGTGCCAGCAGTGGGCTGCGGGGGATTAGGAACGAGCAGTACTTC. Translated, it gives CASSGLRGIRNEQYF.

The chain recombines TRBV5-4 with TRBJ2-5; 7 positions agree with TRBD1. The CDR3 runs 15 residues. Germline assignment: CDR1 SGHNT and CDR2 YYREEE (reference sequence). The J segment lost 4 bases and the V segment lost 3 bases, leaving 9 bases of the junction unmatched. DNA for the CDR3: TGTGCCAGCAGCTCGCCTGCGACAGGGCGAGAGACCCAGTACTTC. Protein product: CASSSPATGRETQYF.

Worth noting for this clone: Only one base separates this from a far larger clonotype, so it likely reflects a read error. The chain uses TRBV7-8 and TRBJ2-7, with 10 bases matching TRBD1. The V segment lost 5 bases and the J segment 3 bases; nucleotides outside the gene matches: 7. Looked up from germline, CDR1 is SGHVS and CDR2 is FQNEAQ. The CDR3 covers 15 residues. The CDR3 DNA sequence: TGTGCCAGCAGCCCCGGGACAGGGGACGGCTACGAGCAGTACTTC. Amino acids: CASSPGTGDGYEQYF.

This clone was seen at least ten times. The chain carries TRBV6-6 and TRBJ2-2; D is possibly TRBD2 (5 bases). CDR3 size: 14 residues. V gave up 7 bases and J gave up 1 base, with 10 bases separating them. Germline V gives CDR1 MNHNY, CDR2 SVGAGI (reference sequence). This CDR3 reads CASTLAMNTGELFF. The DNA of the CDR3 is TGTGCCAGCACCCTAGCCATGAACACCGGGGAGCTGTTTTTT.

The sample holds a few counts of this clone. As DNA, the CDR3 is TGCGCCAGCAGCCAACCCGGGACAGGAGGGGAGACCCAGTACTTC. Translation gives CASSQPGTGGETQYF. V is TRBV4-1 and J is TRBJ2-5; 8 bases match TRBD1. Germline lookup yields CDR1 MGHRA and CDR2 YSYEKL. The trim removed 2 bases at V and 5 bases at J, leaving 7 bases unmatched. The CDR3 consists of 15 residues.

V gene TRBV9 combines with J gene TRBJ1-3; D might be TRBD1 (6 bases). The CDR3 runs 16 residues. Germline CDR1 reads SGDLS; CDR2 reads YYNGEE. The V end lost 0 bases, the J end lost 0 bases, and 10 bases lay between the germline ends. In DNA form, the CDR3 reads TGTGCCAGCAGCGTAGACTGGGACACCTCTGGAAACACCATATATTTT. Protein: CASSVDWDTSGNTIYF.

In this sample, this clone turned up once. J is TRBJ1-6 and V is TRBV6-5; 9 positions agree with TRBD1. Germline CDR1 and CDR2: MNHEY and SVGAGI. CDR3 length: 14 amino acids. V gave up 4 bases and J gave up 10 bases; unmatched junction bases: 5. The CDR3 bases are TGTGCCAGCAGTTCAGGACAGGGGAGCTCACCCCTCCACTTT. This translates into CASSSGQGSSPLHF.

The chain combines TRBV7-9 with TRBJ2-7, with 8 bases that match TRBD1. Germline CDR1 is SEHNR and CDR2 is FQNEAQ (reference sequence). The V and J ends lost 5 bases and 0 bases, in that order; junction bases with no gene match: 6. CDR3 length equals 15 residues. The CDR3 DNA follows: TGTGCCAGCAGCCCTAGGGGGACAGGCTCCTACGAGCAGTACTTC. Translating gives CASSPRGTGSYEQYF.

The chain employs TRBV13 and TRBJ2-3; possible D gene TRBD1, 5 bases. This CDR3 has 14 residues. Germline V gives CDR1 PRHDT, CDR2 FYEKMQ (reference sequence). V dropped 0 bases and J dropped 2 bases, with 6 bases sitting between them. As DNA, the CDR3 is TGTGCCAGCAGCTTAGGGGGGCCCACAGATACGCAGTATTTT. It translates to CASSLGGPTDTQYF.

The rearrangement uses TRBV5-4 and TRBJ2-1; possibly TRBD2 for D (5 bases). The CDR3 consists of 13 residues. V was clipped by 0 bases and J by 4 bases, with 5 bases between them. CDR1 and CDR2 (germline): SGHNT, YYREEE (reference sequence). CDR3: CASSLERYNEQFF. In DNA, the CDR3 is TGTGCCAGCAGCTTGGAGCGGTACAATGAGCAGTTCTTC.

CDR3 DNA sequence: TGTGCCAGCAGCGCCGACAGGGGGTGGAACGAGCAGTACTTC. Translation gives CASSADRGWNEQYF. The chain employs TRBV9 and TRBJ2-7; 9 bases are a match to TRBD1. CDR1 and CDR2 (germline): SGDLS, YYNGEE. The CDR3 totals 14 residues. Trimming at V came to 3 bases and at J to 5 bases, leaving 6 bases not matched to a gene.

The chain combines TRBV4-3 with TRBJ2-3; 9 nucleotides match TRBD2. CDR3 length: 17 amino acids. V trimming: 1 base; J trimming: 5 bases; junction bases outside the gene matches: 10. Per the germline V gene, CDR1 is LGHNA and CDR2 is YSLEER. CDR3 in amino acids: CASSQGRAGGQRDTQYF. DNA of the CDR3: TGCGCCAGCAGCCAAGGGAGGGCGGGGGGGCAGAGAGATACGCAGTATTTT.

A single count supports this clone. The chain is built from TRBV15 and TRBJ2-1; D perhaps matches TRBD1 (5 bases). Germline V gives CDR1 LNHNV, CDR2 YYDKDF (reference sequence). The V and J ends lost 0 bases and 6 bases respectively, with 18 bases between them. The CDR3 contains 17 residues. The chain's CDR3 is CATSRDLTAGRGNEQFF. The CDR3 DNA follows: TGTGCCACCAGCAGAGATCTCACGGCAGGTAGGGGCAATGAGCAGTTCTTC. Based on the CDR3 plus reference TRBV15 and TRBJ2-1, the full variable domain is DAMVIQNPRYQVTQFGKPVTLSCSQTLNHNVMYWYQQKSSQAPKLLFHYYDKDFNNEADTPDNFQSRRPNTSFCFLDIRSPGLGDTAMYLCATSRDLTAGRGNEQFFGPGTRLTVL.

The chain has TRBV10-3 and TRBJ2-7; 10 bases are a match to TRBD1. Germline assignment: CDR1 ENHRY and CDR2 SYGVKD. This CDR3 is built from 14 residues. Trimming cost V 6 bases and J 4 bases; bases outside gene matches: 6. In nucleotides, the CDR3 is TGTGCCATCAGGGGGGACAGGGGCATATACGAGCAGTACTTC. As protein: CAIRGDRGIYEQYF.

The CDR3 sequence: CASSVVQGGPEAFF. CDR3 nucleotides: TGTGCCAGCAGCGTAGTACAGGGCGGCCCTGAAGCTTTCTTT. This chain links TRBV9 with TRBJ1-1; the D gene is possibly TRBD1 (6 bases). The CDR3 length is 14 residues. Deletions cut 0 bases from V and 6 bases from J, with 12 bases between. Per germline, CDR1 SGDLS and CDR2 YYNGEE.

The chain recombines TRBV5-1 with TRBJ1-1, with 9 positions matching TRBD1. V was pared by 4 bases and J by 1 base, with 8 bases of the junction left unmatched. The germline V gene encodes CDR1 SGHRS and CDR2 YFSETQ. The CDR3 has 16 amino acids. This CDR3 is CASSTRDRAPNTEAFF. The CDR3 DNA reads as TGCGCCAGCAGCACCCGGGACAGGGCACCGAACACTGAAGCTTTCTTT.

The V call is TRBV5-6, the J call TRBJ2-1, with 12 bases fitting TRBD2. The trim removed 4 bases at V and 1 base at J, leaving 6 bases unmatched. The CDR3 is 17 amino acids. The V gene's germline CDR1 is SGHDT and CDR2 YYEEEE. CDR3 protein: CASSVRLAGVSYNEQFF. The CDR3 bases are TGTGCCAGCAGCGTTCGACTAGCGGGGGTGTCCTACAATGAGCAGTTCTTC.

V is TRBV19 and J is TRBJ1-5; D gene ambiguous. The CDR3 length is 12 residues. Germline loops: CDR1 LNHDA, CDR2 SQIVND (reference sequence). V was cut by 9 bases and J by 6 bases, with 12 bases left in between. For the CDR3, the DNA is TGTGCCAGAAAACCAAGCGCTCAGCCCCAGCATTTT. It translates to CARKPSAQPQHF.

The rearrangement links TRBV18 to TRBJ1-1, with 8 bases matching TRBD1. The CDR3 totals 17 residues. CDR1 KGHSH and CDR2 LQKENI come from the germline V gene. J lost 4 bases, V lost 2 bases, and 12 bases had no gene match. CDR3 DNA: TGTGCCAGCTCACCAAGCCAGGGGGCGAGTTTGGGCACTGAAGCTTTCTTT. Translating gives CASSPSQGASLGTEAFF.

The CDR3 sequence: CASSQAGYTF. CDR3 DNA sequence: TGCGCCAGCAGCCAAGCGGGCTACACCTTC. This chain joins TRBV4-1 and TRBJ1-2; D is uncertain. Germline V gives CDR1 MGHRA, CDR2 YSYEKL. The CDR3 is 10 amino acids. Trimming removed 1 base from V and 8 bases from J, with 2 bases in between.

With regard to this clone: Other DNA sequences in this specimen translate into the identical CDR3. The chain joins TRBV9 to TRBJ1-2; 7 bases agree with TRBD1. The V and J ends lost 0 bases and 7 bases, in that order; junction bases with no gene match: 0. The length of the CDR3 is 12 residues. Germline V CDR1 and CDR2: SGDLS, YYNGEE. CDR3 loop: CASSVGQGGYTF. CDR3 sequence (DNA): TGTGCCAGCAGCGTAGGACAGGGTGGCTACACCTTC.

The count of this clone is one. The chain uses TRBV6-4 and TRBJ1-1, with D uncertain. Trimming pared 4 bases from V and 1 base from J, leaving 7 bases between. The CDR3 has 13 amino acids. CDR1 and CDR2 from the germline V gene are MRHNA and SNTAGT. CDR3 sequence reads: CASSVWANTEAFF. CDR3 nucleotides: TGTGCCAGCAGTGTCTGGGCGAACACTGAAGCTTTCTTT.

The chain has TRBV5-4 and TRBJ1-2; D gene uncertain. The germline gives CDR1 SGHNT, CDR2 YYREEE (reference sequence). Trimming stripped 3 bases from V and 4 bases from J, with 10 bases between. The CDR3 has 13 amino acids. CDR3 nucleotide sequence: TGTGCCAGCAGCTCTGACTTGTTCTATGGCTACACCTTC. Amino acids: CASSSDLFYGYTF.

This sequence joins TRBV10-2 and TRBJ2-2; TRBD1 matches at 9 bases. Germline loops: CDR1 WSHSY, CDR2 SAAADI. V lost 2 bases to trimming and J lost 6 bases; unmatched junction nucleotides: 7. The CDR3 length is 16 residues. The CDR3 sequence: CASSEVLGTGPGELFF. CDR3 coding DNA: TGCGCCAGCAGTGAGGTCCTGGGGACAGGGCCCGGGGAGCTGTTTTTT.

The chain recombines TRBV11-2 with TRBJ1-3; D might be TRBD1 (5 bases). Trimming took off 5 bases at V and 4 bases at J, with 12 bases between the two ends. Germline lookup yields CDR1 SGHAT and CDR2 FQNNGV. CDR3 length: 14 residues. CDR3 sequence: CASSDTGPGNTIYF. The CDR3 region has the DNA TGTGCCAGCAGCGACACAGGTCCCGGAAACACCATATATTTT. Combining the CDR3 with reference TRBV11-2 and TRBJ1-3 gives the whole variable domain EAGVAQSPRYKIIEKRQSVAFWCNPISGHATLYWYQQILGQGPKLLIQFQNNGVVDDSQLPKDRFSAERLKGVDSTLKIQPAKLEDSAVYLCASSDTGPGNTIYFGEGSWLTVV.

The V call is TRBV6-5, the J call TRBJ2-7, with D possibly matching TRBD1 (5 bases). This CDR3 contains 12 residues. Trimming took off 5 bases at V and 2 bases at J, with 7 bases between the two ends. From germline, CDR1 is MNHEY and CDR2 SVGAGI. CDR3 sequence: CASSTGTYEQYF. Here the CDR3 DNA reads TGTGCCAGCAGTACAGGTACCTACGAGCAGTACTTC.

V gene TRBV7-8 combines with J gene TRBJ2-7; 7 bases are a match to TRBD1. The CDR3 runs to 14 residues. V shed 1 base, J shed 4 bases, and the junction held 4 bases outside the gene matches. Germline CDR1 and CDR2: SGHVS and FQNEAQ. CDR3 nucleotides: TGTGCCAGCAGCTTAGGGGTGGGACAGTACGAGCAGTACTTC. Protein product: CASSLGVGQYEQYF.

V gene TRBV5-1 combines with J gene TRBJ2-1, with 13 bases fitting TRBD2. CDR3 size: 15 residues. The trim removed 3 bases at V and 9 bases at J, leaving 6 bases unmatched. Germline V gene lookup returns CDR1 SGHRS and CDR2 YFSETQ. DNA for the CDR3: TGCGCCAGCAGCTCAACTAGCGGGGGGGCGGGTGAGCAGTTCTTC. It yields the protein CASSSTSGGAGEQFF.